The present T cell receptor beta chain was sequenced within a study of T cells in Graves' hyperthyroidism and ophthalmopathy (dated by TCRdb to about 2019). At the level of the whole study: Peripheral blood samples were taken at the time of initial diagnosis, prior to any treatment. After blood sampling, hyperthyroidism patients were treated with methimazole at a starting dose of 30 mg daily, and ophthalmopathy patients were treated with high-dose intravenous methylprednisolone. For training and testing, the 100 or so patients in the discovery cohort were randomly divided in a 7:3 ratio. The paper describes TCR Vbeta CDR3 sequencing of more than 120 peripheral blood samples, made up of about 40 ophthalmopathy patients, some 80 hyperthyroidism patients and roughly 17 progressor patients. Prospective prediction of ophthalmopathy was tested in an independent validation cohort of 18 to 20 hyperthyroidism patients and 17 patients who later progressed to ophthalmopathy. TCR V-J signatures able to tell the groups apart were searched for in a discovery cohort of 100 patients, of whom about 40 had Graves' ophthalmopathy and around 57 had stable Graves' hyperthyroidism. The study also compared thyroid tissue and blood T-cell repertoires from several Graves' hyperthyroidism patients.

What the authors observed across the whole study: In validation, progression to ophthalmopathy was predicted by the model with roughly 71% sensitivity and roughly 72% specificity, a median of roughly 6.4 months before onset. In cross-validation, a model built on a 13 V-J signature told ophthalmopathy apart from stable hyperthyroidism with 87.88% sensitivity and 81% to 82% specificity, and in testing the same model reached 80%/75%. Sample size was not statistically predetermined, and blinding of investigators to group allocation was not performed. Most expanded thyroid clonotypes (frequency above 0.001) were also detected in blood, a finding suggesting that blood repertoires may reflect thyroid immune responses.

Ophthalmopathy patients had moderately to severely active disease, with a Clinical Activity Score of 3 or more, a NOSPECS grade of 4 or more, and a disease duration of less than 3 months. Any patient with an uncontrolled infection, another autoimmune disease, pregnancy or lactation was excluded. Diagnoses relied on clinical symptoms, serum thyroxine and TRAb, thyroid ultrasound and orbital computed tomography. PBMCs were separated from roughly 10 ml of fresh peripheral blood using Ficoll-Paque density gradient centrifugation. Trizol reagent was used to extract total RNA, and RNA quality was then checked on an Agilent 2100 Bioanalyzer. The TCR beta CDR3 regions were amplified from the RNA transcripts. A first-round RT-PCR of the TCR CDR3 used the HTBI primer set with the Qiagen OneStep RT-PCR kit. A second multiplex PCR round built the libraries, followed by size selection and purification. Libraries were sequenced paired-end with 100 bp reads on an Illumina HiSeq2000. Concerning the study's data processing: SOAPnuke was used to process the raw data, with reads discarded if the reads contained adapters or uncalled bases, had a mean Phred below 15, or lacked an exact constant-primer or identifier match. High-quality paired reads were merged with COPE v1.2.5, and unique nucleotide sequences were defined as clonotypes. Clonotypes were aligned to IMGT TRBV, TRBD and TRBJ reference segments using MiTCR v1.1. Only V-J combinations with frequency above 0.0001, covering 99% to 99.2% of repertoires, were analysed. A TCS score was defined as the ratio of F50 (clonal expansion) to E x V (chaos), with BLOSUM62-based TCRdist applied between CDR3 peptides within each V-J. Welch's t-statistics and random forest reduced around 510 V-J features to 13, which were used in a naive Bayes classifier (R e1071). The public reads were reprocessed in TCRdb via fastp at Q25 and MiXCR, keeping in-frame beta chains. Entries are consolidated by CDR3 protein sequence, retaining the most common genes and DNA. TCRdb, not the original authors, processed these V and J calls. This sample is represented by 490,000 or so distinct CDR3 sequences; 15% to 20% of them were singletons. The top ten hold 25% to 30% of the sample.

This clonotype was counted at least ten times. What this receptor recognizes is not known. There are no base qualities to consult, and no much larger clone falls within one base. CDR1 and CDR2, looked up from the germline V gene, are MDHEN and SYDVKM. Trimming at the junction amounts to 3 bases on V and 7 bases on J, and the germline ends lie 12 bases apart. Spanning cysteine to phenylalanine, the CDR3 consists of 13 amino acids. The entry retains the CDR3 DNA only, 39 bases that are in frame from base 1. The sequence is built from TRBV28 and TRBJ1-2; the D region possibly corresponds to TRBD1 (5 bases align). This TCR was sampled from a woman between 25 and 40 years old with Graves' ophthalmopathy. The sequenced material came from blood. The CDR3 protein sequence reads: CASSFVAGLGYTF. In nucleotide form, the sequence is TGTGCCAGCAGTTTTGTCGCAGGGCTTGGCTACACCTTC.